These 19 T cell receptor beta chains came from one sample sequenced in a study of T cell repertoires in ileal Crohn's disease. Data came from immunoSEQ multiplex PCR; TCRdb stores just in-frame clones and leaves some out. The sample carries around 15,000 clones, 70% to 85% recorded once. Time point in this sample: inflamed ileum from the surgical specimen. Material: ileal tissue. These receptors all come from an adult with Crohn's disease.

The chain uses TRBV7-6 and TRBJ1-3; perhaps TRBD1 as D (5 bases). The CDR3 spans 14 residues. V shed 2 bases and J shed 8 bases, with 13 bases lying between them. From germline, CDR1 is SGHVS and CDR2 FNYEAQ. CDR3 sequence: CASSLQGGLDTIYF. In nucleotides, the CDR3 is TGTGCCAGCAGCTTACAGGGAGGATTAGACACCATATATTTT. Variable domain in full (rest from reference TRBV7-6 and TRBJ1-3): GAGVSQSPRYKVTKRGQDVALRCDPISGHVSLYWYRQALGQGPEFLTYFNYEAQQDKSGLPNDRFSAERPEGSISTLTIQRTEQRDSAMYRCASSLQGGLDTIYFGEGSWLTVV.

This clone was counted between two and nine times. The chain links TRBV4-1 to TRBJ1-2; the D gene is possibly TRBD1 (5 bases). Looked up from germline, CDR1 is MGHRA and CDR2 is YSYEKL. V was pared by 6 bases and J by 5 bases, with 16 bases between. The CDR3 has 14 residues. The CDR3 is CASSRDLLGYGYTF. CDR3 DNA sequence: TGCGCCAGCAGTAGGGACCTCCTAGGATATGGCTACACCTTC.

This chain connects TRBV6-1 to TRBJ1-6; 8 bases are a match to TRBD1. The junction had 2 bases not matched to a gene; V was cut back by 0 bases and J by 7 bases. This CDR3 is built from 15 residues. Germline assignment: CDR1 MNHNS and CDR2 SASEGT. The CDR3 here is CASSEAPGGNSPLHF. DNA of the CDR3: TGTGCCAGCAGTGAAGCGCCAGGGGGCAATTCACCCCTCCACTTT.

This clone was seen once. The rearrangement links TRBV5-1 to TRBJ2-3; D gene unclear. The CDR3 is made up of 14 amino acids. Germline lookup yields CDR1 SGHRS and CDR2 YFSETQ. The ends were cut back, 1 base at V and 5 bases at J, with 11 bases in the middle. This CDR3 reads CASSLMEQIDTQYF. The CDR3 nucleotides read TGCGCCAGCAGCTTGATGGAGCAGATAGATACGCAGTATTTT.

This clone occurred a few times. This chain connects TRBV30 to TRBJ2-2; 8 bases line up with TRBD2. V was pared by 4 bases and J by 4 bases, with 5 bases of the junction left unmatched. Germline loops: CDR1 GTSNPN, CDR2 SVGIG (reference sequence). The CDR3 sequence is 14 residues long. The CDR3 nucleotides are TGTGCCTGGAATCGACTAGCGACCACCGGGGAGCTGTTTTTT. Amino acids: CAWNRLATTGELFF. Together with reference TRBV30 and TRBJ2-2, the CDR3 gives the full variable domain: SQTIHQWPATLVQPVGSPLSLECTVEGTSNPNLYWYRQAAGRGLQLLFYSVGIGQISSEVPQNLSASRPQDRQFILSSKKLLLSDSGFYLCAWNRLATTGELFFGEGSRLTVL.

The chain combines TRBV6-1 with TRBJ2-7, with TRBD1 identical over 10 bases. Germline V lookup: CDR1 MNHNS, CDR2 SASEGT. With 5 bases clipped from V and 5 bases from J, the junction kept 3 bases outside the gene matches. The CDR3 is 13 amino acids. CDR3 sequence (DNA): TGTGCCAGCAGTCCCGGGACAGGGGACGAGCAGTACTTC. It specifies CASSPGTGDEQYF.

This clone was counted between two and nine times. This chain uses TRBV6-6 with TRBJ1-1; D gene ambiguous. V lost 6 bases and J lost 0, with 11 bases in between. CDR3 size: 14 residues. Germline lookup yields CDR1 MNHNY and CDR2 SVGAGI (reference sequence). CDR3 bases: TGTGCCAGCAGCAGGTCTCAGATGAACACTGAAGCTTTCTTT. It specifies CASSRSQMNTEAFF.

The rearrangement uses TRBV19 and TRBJ1-2; no firm D call. Germline-derived CDR1 and CDR2 are LNHDA and SQIVND (reference sequence). The CDR3 is 15 amino acids. The V end was cut by 5 bases, the J end by 1 base, with 14 bases between. The CDR3 spells CASSRKTVGNYGYTF. Written as DNA, the CDR3 is TGTGCCAGTAGTCGGAAGACCGTCGGTAACTATGGCTACACCTTC.

This chain joins TRBV19 and TRBJ1-1; D unresolved. There are 19 residues in the CDR3. V lost 3 bases and J lost 5, with 28 bases in between. Germline CDR1 and CDR2: LNHDA and SQIVND (reference sequence). The CDR3 region is CASSMYMERQSGGGTEAFF. For the CDR3, the DNA is TGTGCCAGTAGTATGTATATGGAGAGGCAGTCGGGAGGAGGAACTGAAGCTTTCTTT.

The gene calls are TRBV4-2 and TRBJ1-2; D not certain. Between the trimmed V and J ends, which lost 4 bases and 5 bases, there was a span of 23 bases. Looked up from germline, CDR1 is LGHNA and CDR2 is YNFKEQ. This CDR3 spans 17 amino acids. The CDR3 here is CASSPRYRSGVPYGYTF. CDR3 sequence (DNA): TGTGCCAGCAGCCCAAGATATCGGTCCGGGGTCCCTTATGGCTACACCTTC.

The chain has TRBV10-2 and TRBJ2-2; D not certain. Trimming pared 11 bases from V and 0 bases from J, leaving 13 bases between. The CDR3 has 14 amino acids. CDR1 is WSHSY and CDR2 is SAAADI in the germline V gene. In nucleotides, the CDR3 is TGCGCCTGCCGTCGGGCCACGAACACCGGGGAGCTGTTTTTT. It is translated as CACRRATNTGELFF.

J is TRBJ2-5 and V is TRBV5-6, with D maybe TRBD1 (6 bases). CDR1 is SGHDT, CDR2 YYEEEE, per germline. This CDR3 region has 16 residues. With 6 bases removed from V and 2 bases from J, the gap between germline ends came to 20 bases. CDR3 DNA: TGTGCCAGCACCCTACAGGGTCTAGTGGGTCAAGAGACCCAGTACTTC. Its protein is CASTLQGLVGQETQYF.

The V gene is TRBV10-2, the J gene TRBJ2-5, with 9 bases that match TRBD2. V was clipped by 4 bases and J by 5 bases; unmatched bases: 2. CDR3 length equals 13 residues. Germline V gives CDR1 WSHSY, CDR2 SAAADI. The CDR3 bases are TGCGCCAGCAGTGGCGGGGGGGCTGAGACCCAGTACTTC. This translates into CASSGGGAETQYF.

The chain is built from TRBV30 and TRBJ1-1; D unresolved. Trimming cost V 3 bases and J 0 bases, with 8 bases left between them. CDR3 length: 13 residues. The germline CDR1 and CDR2 sequences are GTSNPN and SVGIG (reference sequence). The CDR3 DNA is TGTGCCTGGAGCCCAGAAGTGAACACTGAAGCTTTCTTT. Translating gives CAWSPEVNTEAFF.

This chain connects TRBV5-1 to TRBJ1-1; TRBD1 matches at 7 bases. Germline lookup yields CDR1 SGHRS and CDR2 YFSETQ. The V gene end was trimmed by 2 bases and the J gene end by 11 bases; junction bases not matched to a gene: 9. The CDR3 is 13 residues long. Written as DNA, the CDR3 is TGCGCCAGCAGCTTTACAGGGGTATCGGCGGCTTTCTTT. Translated, it gives CASSFTGVSAAFF.

The V gene is TRBV27, the J gene TRBJ1-1; TRBD1 might be the D (5 bases). V shed 6 bases and J shed 0 bases, with 17 bases lying between them. CDR3 length: 16 residues. The germline V gene encodes CDR1 MNHEY and CDR2 SMNVEV (reference sequence). The CDR3 sequence is CASSPRIGELNTEAFF. CDR3 in DNA: TGTGCCAGCAGCCCACGGATAGGGGAACTGAACACTGAAGCTTTCTTT.

This clone ranks as medium-sized. The chain employs TRBV7-9 and TRBJ2-2; D is possibly TRBD2 (5 bases). The V end lost 1 base, the J end lost 6 bases, and 15 bases lay between the germline ends. CDR1 is SEHNR, CDR2 FQNEAQ, per germline (reference sequence). The CDR3 extends over 16 amino acids. As DNA, the CDR3 is TGTGCCAGCAGCTTAGGGTCTGCGGGTTCGGCCGGGGAGCTGTTTTTT. This gives the protein CASSLGSAGSAGELFF.

This chain joins TRBV29-1 and TRBJ2-1; TRBD2 matches 12 bases. Trimming at V came to 4 bases and at J to 8 bases, leaving 12 bases not matched to a gene. This CDR3 has 16 amino acids. CDR1 is SQVTM, CDR2 ANQGSEA, per germline. The DNA of the CDR3 is TGCAGCGTTGGGCTAGCGGGGGGGCCAGGTTTCGATGAGCAGTTCTTC. This codes for CSVGLAGGPGFDEQFF.

This clone was seen only once. This sequence joins TRBV6-6 and TRBJ2-1; TRBD1 aligns across 8 bases. The V gene end was trimmed by 7 bases and the J gene end by 3 bases; junction bases not matched to a gene: 8. In germline, CDR1 is MNHNY, CDR2 SVGAGI (reference sequence). The CDR3 is 15 amino acids. The CDR3 loop reads CASTPSGTGYNEQFF. The CDR3 coding sequence is TGTGCCAGCACCCCTTCCGGGACAGGCTACAATGAGCAGTTCTTC.